Following are 5 T cell receptor beta chains from one sample sequenced in a study of blood T cell repertoires in COVID-19. Sequencing used immunoSEQ multiplex PCR; TCRdb keeps in-frame clones, though not all of them. The table has 95,000 to 100,000 clones, 81% seen once; the top ten hold approximately 11%. The sample taken for sequencing was peripheral blood. Receptors originate from a woman aged 80 or over with acute or convalescent COVID-19.

This clone has more than one count but fewer than ten. The chain joins TRBV19 to TRBJ1-2; the D gene is possibly TRBD1 (5 bases). Germline V lookup: CDR1 LNHDA, CDR2 SQIVND (reference sequence). The CDR3 has 12 residues. The V and J ends lost 7 bases and 8 bases respectively, with 14 bases between them. The CDR3 DNA reads TGTGCCAGTATCCCGCAGGGAGGAGGCTACACCTTC. It translates to CASIPQGGGYTF. Based on the CDR3 plus reference TRBV19 and TRBJ1-2, the full variable domain is DGGITQSPKYLFRKEGQNVTLSCEQNLNHDAMYWYRQDPGQGLRLIYYSQIVNDFQKGDIAEGYSVSREKKESFPLTVTSAQKNPTAFYLCASIPQGGGYTFGSGTRLTVV.

The rearrangement uses TRBV30 and TRBJ1-1; D uncertain. V was clipped by 4 bases and J by 1 base, with 7 bases between them. This CDR3 comprises 12 residues. Germline CDR1 is GTSNPN and CDR2 is SVGIG (reference sequence). This CDR3 is CAWMTGNTEAFF. In nucleotides, the CDR3 is TGTGCCTGGATGACGGGGAACACTGAAGCTTTCTTT.

The chain joins TRBV18 to TRBJ2-2; D might be TRBD1 (6 bases). Trimming cost V 1 base and J 3 bases, with 12 bases left between them. Germline V gives CDR1 KGHSH, CDR2 LQKENI. The CDR3 has 16 amino acids. CDR3 DNA: TGTGCCAGCTCACCACTCAGGGGCGCTGACACCGGGGAGCTGTTTTTT. It yields the protein CASSPLRGADTGELFF. Supplemented by reference TRBV18 and TRBJ2-2, the full variable domain reads NAGVMQNPRHLVRRRGQEARLRCSPMKGHSHVYWYRQLPEEGLKFMVYLQKENIIDESGMPKERFSAEFPKEGPSILRIQQVVRGDSAAYFCASSPLRGADTGELFFGEGSRLTVL.

The chain carries TRBV5-5 and TRBJ2-7; D may be TRBD1 (6 bases). Per germline, CDR1 SGHKS and CDR2 YYEKEE (reference sequence). V was trimmed by 1 base and J by 2 bases, leaving 16 bases between them. The CDR3 length is 16 residues. CDR3 in DNA: TGTGCCAGCAGCTTGAATATGGGACACCAAGCCTACGAGCAGTACGTC. It encodes CASSLNMGHQAYEQYV.

In its sample, this clone was seen a few times. The genes are TRBV19 and TRBJ1-2; maybe TRBD1 (6 bases). This CDR3 has 13 amino acids. The ends were cut back, 6 bases at V and 3 bases at J, with 11 bases in the middle. Germline CDR1 and CDR2: LNHDA and SQIVND (reference sequence). CDR3 DNA sequence: TGTGCCAGTAGACTGGACAGCCACTATGGCTACACCTTC. Its protein is CASRLDSHYGYTF.